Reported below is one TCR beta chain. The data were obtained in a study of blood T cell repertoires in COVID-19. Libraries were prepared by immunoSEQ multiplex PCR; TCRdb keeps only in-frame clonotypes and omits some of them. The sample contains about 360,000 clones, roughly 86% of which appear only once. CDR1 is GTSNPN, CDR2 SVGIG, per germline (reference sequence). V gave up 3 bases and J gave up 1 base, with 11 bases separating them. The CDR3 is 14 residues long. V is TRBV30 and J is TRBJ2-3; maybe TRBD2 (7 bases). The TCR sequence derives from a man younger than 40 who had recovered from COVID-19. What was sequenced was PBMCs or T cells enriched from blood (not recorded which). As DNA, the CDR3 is TGTGCCTGGAGGGGAGGGGGAGGCACAGATACGCAGTATTTT. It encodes CAWRGGGGTDTQYF.